This T cell receptor beta chain was observed in a study of blood T cell repertoires in COVID-19. In the study overall: The cDNA or gDNA used as material had been derived from T cells, B-cell-depleted T cells, or PBMCs.

This CDR3 is 16 amino acids long. The V and J ends lost 5 bases and 4 bases, in that order; junction bases with no gene match: 10. CDR1 and CDR2 (germline): MDHEN, SYDVKM. Assay: immunoSEQ multiplex PCR; the TCRdb copy retains only in-frame clones and omits some. The repertoire holds 110,000 to 150,000 clones, with approximately 80% as singletons. The sample consisted of peripheral blood. This rearrangement joins TRBV28 to TRBJ1-3, with TRBD1 matching over 8 bases. This receptor was obtained from a woman in her forties or fifties with acute or convalescent COVID-19. As DNA, the CDR3 is TGTGCCAGCAGTCCCCCCCAGGGGGCAGGCGGAAACACCATATATTTT. The encoded protein is CASSPPQGAGGNTIYF.